One sample yielded the 13 T cell receptor beta chains listed below, sequenced in a study of blood T cell repertoires in COVID-19. Assay: immunoSEQ multiplex PCR; the TCRdb copy retains only in-frame clones and omits some. Among 40,000 or so clones listed, approximately 91% were seen once. Sequenced: peripheral blood. The receptors shown here come from a human donor in a cohort sampled during active COVID-19.

The chain combines TRBV4-2 with TRBJ2-7; D possibly corresponds to TRBD2 (6 bases). In germline, CDR1 is LGHNA, CDR2 YNFKEQ. V was trimmed by 0 bases and J by 3 bases, leaving 15 bases between them. This CDR3 spans 16 amino acids. The CDR3 loop reads CASSQESTSPFYEQYF. As DNA, the CDR3 is TGTGCCAGCAGCCAAGAATCTACTAGCCCCTTCTACGAGCAGTACTTC.

V and J are TRBV7-6 and TRBJ1-1, with TRBD1 matching 7 bases. This CDR3 has 14 residues. Germline lookup yields CDR1 SGHVS and CDR2 FNYEAQ. V gave up 6 bases and J gave up 3 bases; unmatched junction bases: 7. The CDR3 DNA follows: TGTGCCAGCAGTTCGGAAGGGGGCCACACTGAAGCTTTCTTT. Its translation is CASSSEGGHTEAFF.

This clone was detected once. The chain carries TRBV2 and TRBJ1-5; maybe TRBD1 (6 bases). The CDR3 runs to 14 residues. In germline, CDR1 is SNHLY, CDR2 FYNNEI. Trimming removed 7 bases at V and 3 bases at J, with 13 bases between. The CDR3 bases are TGTGCCAGCACCGAGGACAGCTCCAATCAGCCCCAGCATTTT. Protein product: CASTEDSSNQPQHF.

This sequence joins TRBV6-6 and TRBJ1-3; D is undetermined. Germline V gene sequence: CDR1 MNHNY, CDR2 SVGAGI (reference sequence). V was pared by 5 bases and J by 8 bases, with 10 bases between. This CDR3 has 12 amino acids. This CDR3 reads CASSPTRDTIYF. DNA of the CDR3: TGTGCCAGCAGTCCCACGAGGGACACCATATATTTT.

The chain uses TRBV10-1 and TRBJ2-7, with D possibly being TRBD1 (6 bases). Per the germline V gene, CDR1 is WNHNN and CDR2 is SYGVQD (reference sequence). Trimming removed 2 bases at V and 0 bases at J, with 11 bases between. The CDR3 is made up of 15 amino acids. The CDR3 region has the DNA TGCGCCAGCAGTGAGGAGGGGGTTCCCTCCTACGAGCAGTACTTC. Its translation is CASSEEGVPSYEQYF.

The CDR3 loop is CASSSTLAGGQETQYF. The DNA of the CDR3 is TGTGCCAGCAGTTCGACGCTAGCGGGGGGGCAAGAGACCCAGTACTTC. This chain links TRBV27 with TRBJ2-5; the match to TRBD2 covers 12 bases. The V gene end was trimmed by 4 bases and the J gene end by 2 bases; junction bases not matched to a gene: 5. This CDR3 is 16 amino acids long. Looked up from germline, CDR1 is MNHEY and CDR2 is SMNVEV (reference sequence).

V usage is TRBV6-1 and J usage is TRBJ2-5, with D possibly TRBD1 on 6 matching bases. Germline loops: CDR1 MNHNS, CDR2 SASEGT. V was cut by 4 bases and J by 3 bases, with 18 bases left in between. This CDR3 has 16 residues. The CDR3 region has the DNA TGTGCCAGCAGTGCCACACCCAGGGGTGTAAAAGAGACCCAGTACTTC. Translation gives CASSATPRGVKETQYF.

The J gene is TRBJ2-6, the V gene TRBV18, with 8 bases lining up with TRBD1. CDR1 is KGHSH and CDR2 is LQKENI in the germline V gene. This CDR3 spans 18 amino acids. V lost 2 bases to trimming and J lost 0 bases; unmatched junction nucleotides: 6. The CDR3 DNA reads as TGTGCCAGCTCACCATCGACAGGGGTGGCCTCTGGGGCCAACGTCCTGACTTTC. This codes for CASSPSTGVASGANVLTF.

In its sample, this clone was seen once. The chain carries TRBV14 and TRBJ2-7, with 12 bases lining up with TRBD1. The CDR3 is 17 residues long. The trim removed 4 bases at V and 1 base at J, leaving 8 bases unmatched. The V gene's germline CDR1 is SGHDN and CDR2 FVKESK. The CDR3 DNA is TGTGCCAGCAGCCCAGGGACAGGGGGCTTTGGGTCCTACGAGCAGTACTTC. Residues: CASSPGTGGFGSYEQYF.

The chain couples TRBV6-5 to TRBJ2-6; 7 nucleotides line up with TRBD1. V was pared by 5 bases and J by 2 bases, with 3 bases of the junction left unmatched. Germline lookup yields CDR1 MNHEY and CDR2 SVGAGI. This CDR3 comprises 15 residues. The CDR3 here is CASSRTGAGANVLTF. The CDR3 nucleotides are TGTGCCAGCAGTCGAACAGGGGCTGGGGCCAACGTCCTGACTTTC.

The rearrangement joins TRBV20-1 to TRBJ1-2; perhaps TRBD1 as D (5 bases). Trimming left V 3 bases short and J 0 bases short, with 17 bases between. Germline CDR1 reads DFQATT; CDR2 reads SNEGSKA (reference sequence). The CDR3 sequence is 16 residues long. CDR3 loop: CSASGAGVMPNYGYTF. CDR3 nucleotides: TGCAGTGCTAGTGGGGCCGGCGTAATGCCTAACTATGGCTACACCTTC.

This rearrangement joins TRBV3-1 (or the pseudogene TRBV3-2) to TRBJ1-5; unclear D gene. With 1 base removed from V and 8 bases from J, the gap between germline ends came to 12 bases. Looked up from germline, CDR1 is LGHDT and CDR2 is YNNKEL (reference sequence). CDR3 length: 14 amino acids. Written as DNA, the CDR3 is TGTGCCAGCAGCCAAGTCCAGGCCCGAGAGCCCCAGCATTTT. It translates to CASSQVQAREPQHF.

The chain has TRBV18 and TRBJ1-5; 7 positions agree with TRBD1. Trimming took 3 bases from V and 4 from J; bases not matched to a gene: 6. The V gene's germline CDR1 is KGHSH and CDR2 LQKENI. The CDR3 has 15 amino acids. CDR3 protein: CASSPTRQGNQPQHF. CDR3 sequence (DNA): TGTGCCAGCTCACCCACGAGACAGGGTAATCAGCCCCAGCATTTT.